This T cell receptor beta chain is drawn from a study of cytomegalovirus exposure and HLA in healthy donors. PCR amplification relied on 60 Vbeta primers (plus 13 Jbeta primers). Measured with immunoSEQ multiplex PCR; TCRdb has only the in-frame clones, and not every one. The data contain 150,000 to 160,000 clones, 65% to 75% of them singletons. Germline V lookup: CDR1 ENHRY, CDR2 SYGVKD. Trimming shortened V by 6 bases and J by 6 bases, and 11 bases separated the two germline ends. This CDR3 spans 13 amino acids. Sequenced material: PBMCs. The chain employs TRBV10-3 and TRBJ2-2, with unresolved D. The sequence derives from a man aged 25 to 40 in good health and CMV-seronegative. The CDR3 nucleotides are TGTGCCATCAGCGCCACTGTAGCCGGGGAGCTGTTTTTT. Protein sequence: CAISATVAGELFF.